What follows are 24 T cell receptor beta chains derived from one specimen sequenced in a study of T cell repertoires in cytomegalovirus infection. Via MiXCR, TCRdb re-called the reads, giving one row per CDR3 protein. The sample carries some 700,000 distinct CDR3 sequences, 35% recorded once. Sequencing was done on a sample of PBMCs. The origin of the receptors is a human donor in good health (CMV status not recorded). Some clones in this sample may be carry-over from other donors' samples.

The chain recombines TRBV23-1 with TRBJ2-2; D is undetermined. TRBV23-1 is assigned to the ORF class and has an uncertain function. Trimming removed 1 base from V and 6 bases from J, with 9 bases in between. The CDR3 spans 14 residues. The CDR3 DNA is TGCGCCAGCAGTCAATTAAACGGACCCGGGGAGCTGTTTTTT. It codes for CASSQLNGPGELFF.

The genes are TRBV7-2 and TRBJ2-3; TRBD2 agrees at 8 bases. Germline values: CDR1 SGHTA, CDR2 FQGNSA. This CDR3 contains 16 residues. With V trimmed by 6 bases and J by 3 bases, 11 bases remained unmatched. The CDR3 region is CASSPYWSGGTDTQYF. CDR3 DNA sequence: TGTGCCAGCAGTCCCTATTGGAGCGGGGGTACAGATACGCAGTATTTT. Full variable domain (missing parts from reference TRBV7-2 and TRBJ2-3): GAGVSQSPSNKVTEKGKDVELRCDPISGHTALYWYRQSLGQGLEFLIYFQGNSAPDKSGLPSDRFSAERTGGSVSTLTIQRTQQEDSAVYLCASSPYWSGGTDTQYFGPGTRLTVL.

This clonotype was seen only a few times. The chain combines TRBV29-1 with TRBJ1-5, with TRBD1 as a possible D gene (6 bases). Trimming shortened V by 6 bases and J by 4 bases, and 13 bases separated the two germline ends. The CDR3 is 13 amino acids. Germline V lookup: CDR1 SQVTM, CDR2 ANQGSEA. CDR3 nucleotides: TGCAGCGTCGTAACAGGGTCTAATCAGCCCCAGCATTTT. This gives the protein CSVVTGSNQPQHF.

This clonotype came up a few times. The chain joins TRBV28 to TRBJ2-7; TRBD1 agrees at 10 bases. CDR3 length: 16 residues. The germline gives CDR1 MDHEN, CDR2 SYDVKM. The V segment lost 8 bases and the J segment 10 bases; nucleotides outside the gene matches: 20. CDR3 region: CASLKTSGQGGERQYF. The DNA of the CDR3 is TGTGCCAGCCTCAAAACATCCGGACAGGGGGGAGAAAGACAGTACTTC.

Notes on this clonotype: This may be a read error: a much more frequent sequence differs by one nucleotide. The gene calls are TRBV11-2 and TRBJ1-4, with D perhaps TRBD1 (6 bases). This CDR3 region has 19 residues. The ends were cut back, 1 base at V and 0 bases at J, with 18 bases in the middle. In germline, CDR1 is SGHAT, CDR2 FQNNGV. The CDR3 protein is CASSLVQGIHLATNEKLFF. The CDR3 bases are TGTGCCAGCAGCTTAGTACAGGGAATCCACCTTGCAACTAATGAAAAACTGTTTTTT.

This clonotype came up a few times. V is TRBV6-1 and J is TRBJ2-2, with TRBD1 matching over 9 bases. The CDR3 covers 14 residues. V gave up 7 bases and J gave up 5 bases; unmatched junction bases: 5. The germline V gene encodes CDR1 MNHNS and CDR2 SASEGT. The chain's CDR3 is CASKDRGVTGELFF. CDR3 DNA: TGTGCCAGCAAAGACAGGGGGGTGACCGGGGAGCTGTTTTTT.

The V call is TRBV28, the J call TRBJ2-7; TRBD1 matches 7 bases. CDR1 MDHEN and CDR2 SYDVKM come from the germline V gene. The CDR3 totals 13 residues. V lost 6 bases to trimming and J lost 1 base; unmatched junction nucleotides: 3. The CDR3 sequence is CASRGTASYEQYF. CDR3 in DNA: TGTGCCAGCAGGGGGACAGCTTCCTACGAGCAGTACTTC.

This clonotype was picked up one time. The chain uses TRBV20-1 and TRBJ2-5; 8 nucleotides line up with TRBD2. J gave up 5 bases and V 0 bases, and 11 bases lay outside the gene matches. The germline CDR1 and CDR2 sequences are DFQATT and SNEGSKA (reference sequence). There are 16 residues in the CDR3. The CDR3 DNA reads as TGCAGTGCTAGAGATTACCGAGCGGGAGAAGAGGAGACCCAGTACTTC. It codes for CSARDYRAGEEETQYF.

For this clonotype: Relative to the germline gene, one junction end is altered; a read error may explain this. This chain connects TRBV7-2 to TRBJ2-1; TRBD2 might be the D (6 bases). Germline CDR1 SGHTA, CDR2 FQGNSA. This CDR3 comprises 15 residues. The DNA for the CDR3 is TGTGCCAGCAGCTTAGGCGCGGGACTGGGCAATGAGCCGTTCTTC. As protein: CASSLGAGLGNEPFF.

This chain joins TRBV28 and TRBJ2-3; 8 bases are shared with TRBD2. Germline V gives CDR1 MDHEN, CDR2 SYDVKM. J lost 5 bases, V lost 7 bases, and 11 bases had no gene match. This CDR3 comprises 15 residues. The CDR3 protein is CASITAGASGDTQYF. The CDR3 DNA sequence: TGTGCCAGCATCACAGCGGGAGCGAGCGGAGATACGCAGTATTTT.

The chain carries TRBV4-1 and TRBJ2-1; D remains unclear. V was shortened by 0 bases and J by 1 base, with 7 bases between the two germline ends. This CDR3 comprises 15 residues. Per the germline V gene, CDR1 is MGHRA and CDR2 is YSYEKL. CDR3 protein: CASSQEQRSYNEQFF. The CDR3 nucleotides read TGCGCCAGCAGCCAAGAACAGAGGTCCTACAATGAGCAGTTCTTC.

This chain joins TRBV28 and TRBJ1-6; the match to TRBD1 covers 9 bases. The trim removed 7 bases at V and 4 bases at J, leaving 5 bases unmatched. The germline V gene encodes CDR1 MDHEN and CDR2 SYDVKM. This CDR3 comprises 15 residues. The CDR3 reads CASNVDRGYNSPLHF. The CDR3 DNA reads as TGTGCCAGCAATGTCGACAGGGGGTATAATTCACCCCTCCACTTT.

Here the CDR3 DNA reads TGTGCCAGCAGCTACTCGACAGGTCGCAGGTCCGAGCAGTACTTC. Its protein product is CASSYSTGRRSEQYF. This chain uses TRBV27 with TRBJ2-7; possible D gene TRBD1, 6 bases. Germline CDR1 is MNHEY and CDR2 is SMNVEV (reference sequence). This CDR3 is 15 amino acids long. The V end lost 6 bases, the J end lost 6 bases, and 21 bases lay between the germline ends.

This clonotype was counted a few times. The chain couples TRBV6-1 to TRBJ1-2; TRBD1 matches 8 bases. Trimming took 6 bases from V and 0 from J; bases not matched to a gene: 9. From germline, CDR1 is MNHNS and CDR2 SASEGT. There are 16 residues in the CDR3. The CDR3 nucleotides are TGTGCCAGCAGAGGACAGGGCACTATCGCTAACTATGGCTACACCTTC. Translating gives CASRGQGTIANYGYTF.

J is TRBJ1-5 and V is TRBV25-1; tentatively, D is TRBD1 (5 bases). The CDR3 has 13 amino acids. The V end was cut by 4 bases, the J end by 7 bases, with 11 bases between. CDR1 and CDR2 (germline): MGHDK, SYGVNS. In nucleotides, the CDR3 is TGTGCCAGCAGTGCCGGGGGTGGGCAGCCCCAGCATTTT. Its protein is CASSAGGGQPQHF.

The chain joins TRBV28 to TRBJ1-3; D is uncertain. Between the trimmed V and J ends, which lost 6 bases and 0 bases, there was a span of 15 bases. The germline V gene has CDR1 MDHEN and CDR2 SYDVKM. There are 16 residues in the CDR3. The CDR3 here is CASRPTGRVSGNTIYF. CDR3 in DNA: TGTGCCAGCAGACCTACTGGGCGGGTCTCTGGAAACACCATATATTTT.

This clonotype occurred a few times. The chain uses TRBV6-8 and TRBJ1-3, with D unresolved. CDR3 length: 16 amino acids. Germline V lookup: CDR1 MNHGY, CDR2 SAAAGT. The germline V and J ends were trimmed by 7 bases and 0 bases, with 16 bases remaining between them. CDR3 nucleotides: TGTGCCAGCACCCTAACACGGGGATACTCTGGAAACACCATATATTTT. As protein: CASTLTRGYSGNTIYF.

V is TRBV5-1 and J is TRBJ2-1; 7 nucleotides align to TRBD2. The CDR3 loop spans 16 amino acids. The V gene end was trimmed by 4 bases and the J gene end by 4 bases; junction bases not matched to a gene: 11. Germline CDR1 SGHRS, CDR2 YFSETQ. CDR3 loop: CASSPGGGGVYNEQFF. CDR3 nucleotide sequence: TGCGCCAGCAGCCCCGGCGGGGGAGGCGTATACAATGAGCAGTTCTTC.

The chain employs TRBV12-3 or TRBV12-4 and TRBJ2-2; TRBD2 might be the D (6 bases). The CDR3 runs to 18 residues. V was clipped by 3 bases and J by 4 bases, with 21 bases between them. CDR3 nucleotide sequence: TGTGCCAGCAGTTTCTCTTCTTCGGGAGTAAAGAGCACCGGGGAGCTGTTTTTT. Its translation is CASSFSSSGVKSTGELFF.

Many counts were recorded for this clonotype. This chain connects TRBV12-3 or TRBV12-4 to TRBJ2-1, with D unclear. V was clipped by 5 bases and J by 0 bases, with 8 bases between them. This CDR3 comprises 14 residues. CDR3 DNA sequence: TGTGCCAGCAGTCCGGATGGCTCCTACAATGAGCAGTTCTTC. Residues: CASSPDGSYNEQFF.

The chain employs TRBV7-9 and TRBJ2-1; 8 bases fit TRBD2. This CDR3 spans 16 amino acids. Germline CDR1 SEHNR, CDR2 FQNEAQ (reference sequence). The ends lost 0 bases at V and 8 bases at J; junction bases unmatched: 9. CDR3 loop: CASSLARGERGDEQFF. The CDR3 DNA sequence: TGTGCCAGCAGCTTAGCGCGGGGGGAGAGAGGCGATGAGCAGTTCTTC.

This clonotype has only a few counts. V is TRBV23-1 and J is TRBJ1-5, with D perhaps matching TRBD1 (6 bases). TRBV23-1 carries the ORF label, with uncertain function. V lost 5 bases and J 4 bases, leaving 30 bases between the germline ends. The CDR3 is made up of 20 amino acids. CDR3 protein: CASSKAPDPLPGARNQPQHF. The CDR3 DNA reads as TGCGCCAGCAGTAAGGCCCCGGATCCCCTTCCAGGGGCCCGGAATCAGCCCCAGCATTTT.

The rearrangement links TRBV7-6 to TRBJ2-1; 12 nucleotides match TRBD2. The CDR3 covers 17 residues. CDR1 and CDR2 (germline): SGHVS, FNYEAQ. The junction had 8 bases not matched to a gene; V was cut back by 4 bases and J by 4 bases. CDR3 bases: TGTGCCAGCAGCTCCCGTCGGACTAGCGGGGAATACAATGAGCAGTTCTTC. Translation gives CASSSRRTSGEYNEQFF.

The J gene is TRBJ2-7, the V gene TRBV11-2; unclear D gene. Germline V CDR1 and CDR2: SGHAT, FQNNGV. The CDR3 runs to 13 residues. V was trimmed by 4 bases and J by 6 bases, leaving 13 bases between them. The CDR3 protein is CASSSSQWFEQYF. CDR3 DNA: TGTGCCAGCAGCTCCTCACAGTGGTTCGAGCAGTACTTC.